This TCR beta chain was profiled in a study of CXCR3-negative and CXCR3-positive naive CD8 T cells. The CDR3 totals 15 residues. Germline-derived CDR1 and CDR2 are LGHNA and YSLEER. Comments on this clonotype: As yet, its antigen is unknown.

Study results and limitations: Hydrophobicity was higher for TRB CDR3s found in CXCR3-positive naive cells than in CXCR3-negative naive cells.

Libraries of TRB cDNA were made by 5' RACE and carried UMIs. No DNA is given; TCRdb re-called the 5' RACE reads and lists each CDR3 protein once. This sample's clone table lists about 56,000 distinct CDR3 sequences. This chain links TRBV4-3 with TRBJ1-4. This clonotype originated in a human donor in good health. Some clones in this sample may be carry-over from other donors' samples. Material for sequencing was naive CXCR3+ CD8+ T cells from blood. Subset defined: CD45RO-CCR7+CD27+CD95- naive CD8+ T cells expressing CXCR3 (TNR3+). The CDR3 is CASSLWGATNEKLFF.